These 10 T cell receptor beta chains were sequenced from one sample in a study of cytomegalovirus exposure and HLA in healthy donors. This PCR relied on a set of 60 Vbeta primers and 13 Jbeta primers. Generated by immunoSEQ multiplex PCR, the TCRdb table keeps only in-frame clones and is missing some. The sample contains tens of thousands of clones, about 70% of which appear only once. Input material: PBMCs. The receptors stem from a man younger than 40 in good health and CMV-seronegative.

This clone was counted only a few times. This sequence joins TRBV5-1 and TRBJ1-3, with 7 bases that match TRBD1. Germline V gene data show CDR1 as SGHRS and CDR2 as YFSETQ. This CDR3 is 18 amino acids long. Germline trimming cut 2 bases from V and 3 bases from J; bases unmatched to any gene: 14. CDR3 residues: CASSLATGLSGYGNTIYF. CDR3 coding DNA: TGCGCCAGCAGCTTAGCGACAGGGCTTAGTGGTTATGGAAACACCATATATTTT.

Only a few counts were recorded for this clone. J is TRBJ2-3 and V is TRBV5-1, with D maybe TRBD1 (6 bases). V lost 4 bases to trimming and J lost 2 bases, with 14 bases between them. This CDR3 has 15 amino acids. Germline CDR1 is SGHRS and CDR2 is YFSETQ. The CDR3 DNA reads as TGCGCCAGCAGCCAAGTAACAGGGCCCACAGATACGCAGTATTTT. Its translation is CASSQVTGPTDTQYF. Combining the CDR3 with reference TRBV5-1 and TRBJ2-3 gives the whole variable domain KAGVTQTPRYLIKTRGQQVTLSCSPISGHRSVSWYQQTPGQGLQFLFEYFSETQRNKGNFPGRFSGRQFSNSRSEMNVSTLELGDSALYLCASSQVTGPTDTQYFGPGTRLTVL.

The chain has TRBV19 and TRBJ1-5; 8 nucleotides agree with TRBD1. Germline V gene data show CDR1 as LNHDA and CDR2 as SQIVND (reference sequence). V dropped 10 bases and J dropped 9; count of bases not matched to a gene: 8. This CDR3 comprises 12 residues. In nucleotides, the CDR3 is TGTGCCACCCTGACAGGGGATGGGCCCCAGCATTTT. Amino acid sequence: CATLTGDGPQHF.

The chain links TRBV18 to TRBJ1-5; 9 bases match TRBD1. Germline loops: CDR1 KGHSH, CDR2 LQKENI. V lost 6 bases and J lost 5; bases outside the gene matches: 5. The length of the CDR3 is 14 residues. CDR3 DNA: TGTGCCAGCTCCCCAACAGGGGGCGATCAGCCCCAGCATTTT. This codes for CASSPTGGDQPQHF.

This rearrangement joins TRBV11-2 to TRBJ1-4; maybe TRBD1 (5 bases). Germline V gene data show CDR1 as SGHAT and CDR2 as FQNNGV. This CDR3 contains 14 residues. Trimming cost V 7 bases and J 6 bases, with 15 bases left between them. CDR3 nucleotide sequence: TGTGCCAGCAACATTCGGGGGGAAGATGAAAAACTGTTTTTT. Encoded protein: CASNIRGEDEKLFF.

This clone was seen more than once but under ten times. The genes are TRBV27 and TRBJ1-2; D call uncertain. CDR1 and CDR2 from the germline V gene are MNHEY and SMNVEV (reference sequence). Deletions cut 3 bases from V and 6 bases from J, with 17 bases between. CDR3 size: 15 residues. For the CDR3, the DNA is TGTGCCAGCAGTTTTTGGCCCCACAACGAAAATGGCTACACCTTC. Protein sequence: CASSFWPHNENGYTF.

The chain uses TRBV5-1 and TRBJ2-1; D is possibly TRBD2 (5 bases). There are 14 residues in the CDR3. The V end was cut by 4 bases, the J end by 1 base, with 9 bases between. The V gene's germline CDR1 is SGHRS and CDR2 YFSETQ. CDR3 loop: CASSGSGSYNEQFF. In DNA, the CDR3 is TGCGCCAGCAGCGGGAGTGGGTCCTACAATGAGCAGTTCTTC.

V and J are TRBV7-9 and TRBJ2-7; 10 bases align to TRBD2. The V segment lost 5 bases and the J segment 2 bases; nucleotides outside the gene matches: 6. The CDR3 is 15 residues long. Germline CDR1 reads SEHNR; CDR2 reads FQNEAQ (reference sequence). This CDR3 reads CASSPGLATTYEQYF. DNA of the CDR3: TGTGCCAGCAGCCCGGGACTAGCGACCACCTACGAGCAGTACTTC.

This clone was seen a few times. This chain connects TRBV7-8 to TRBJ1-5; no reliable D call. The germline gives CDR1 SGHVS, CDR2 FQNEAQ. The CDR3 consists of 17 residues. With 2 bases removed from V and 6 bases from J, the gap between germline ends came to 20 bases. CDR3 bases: TGTGCCAGCAGCTTACAGTCATTGCCTCCCCGTGGTCAGCCCCAGCATTTT. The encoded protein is CASSLQSLPPRGQPQHF.

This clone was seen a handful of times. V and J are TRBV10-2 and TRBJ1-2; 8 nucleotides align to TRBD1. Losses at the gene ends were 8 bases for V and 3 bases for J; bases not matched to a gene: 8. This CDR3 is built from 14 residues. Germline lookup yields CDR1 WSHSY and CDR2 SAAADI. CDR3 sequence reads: CASSKGQVDYGYTF. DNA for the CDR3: TGCGCCAGCTCGAAGGGACAGGTGGACTATGGCTACACCTTC.